A single sample gave rise to the 24 T cell receptor beta chains below, sequenced in a study of blood T cell repertoires in COVID-19. Profiled with immunoSEQ multiplex PCR; TCRdb holds only in-frame clones, not every one. The sample has some 120,000 clones, 70% to 85% seen once; the top ten hold less than 9%. Sequencing input: peripheral blood. Receptors originate from a man between 65 and 85 years old with active or convalescent COVID-19.

The J gene is TRBJ2-7, the V gene TRBV11-2; possibly TRBD1 for D (5 bases). The V and J ends lost 4 bases and 1 base respectively, with 14 bases between them. The CDR3 sequence is 15 residues long. CDR1 is SGHAT and CDR2 is FQNNGV in the germline V gene. CDR3 residues: CASSSGVGLSYEQYF. CDR3 DNA sequence: TGTGCCAGCAGCTCGGGTGTGGGGCTGTCCTACGAGCAGTACTTC. The entire variable domain, with the rest obtained from reference TRBV11-2 and TRBJ2-7, is as follows: EAGVAQSPRYKIIEKRQSVAFWCNPISGHATLYWYQQILGQGPKLLIQFQNNGVVDDSQLPKDRFSAERLKGVDSTLKIQPAKLEDSAVYLCASSSGVGLSYEQYFGPGTRLTVT.

CDR3 bases: TGTGCCAGCAGTAGAGCCGGGACAGGGCGGGCAGATACGCAGTATTTT. This gives the protein CASSRAGTGRADTQYF. V and J are TRBV27 and TRBJ2-3, with 9 bases fitting TRBD1. The CDR3 is 16 amino acids. Per the germline V gene, CDR1 is MNHEY and CDR2 is SMNVEV (reference sequence). J lost 4 bases, V lost 5 bases, and 10 bases had no gene match.

The chain recombines TRBV10-3 with TRBJ2-5, with TRBD1 matching over 7 bases. This CDR3 has 12 amino acids. Trimming at V came to 8 bases and at J to 5 bases, leaving 5 bases not matched to a gene. Looked up from germline, CDR1 is ENHRY and CDR2 is SYGVKD. Written as DNA, the CDR3 is TGTGCCATCTCGACAGGGTACGAGACCCAGTACTTC. Its protein is CAISTGYETQYF.

The chain has TRBV7-2 and TRBJ2-5, with TRBD2 identical over 9 bases. The CDR3 is made up of 16 amino acids. Trimming cost V 5 bases and J 5 bases; bases outside gene matches: 12. Germline CDR1 reads SGHTA; CDR2 reads FQGNSA. CDR3 in amino acids: CASSPGGLALAETQYF. In DNA form, the CDR3 reads TGTGCCAGCAGCCCTGGGGGACTAGCTCTAGCGGAGACCCAGTACTTC.

The rearrangement joins TRBV27 to TRBJ2-1; tentatively, D is TRBD2 (5 bases). From germline, CDR1 is MNHEY and CDR2 SMNVEV (reference sequence). The CDR3 is 13 residues long. Deletions cut 5 bases from V and 9 bases from J, with 14 bases between. DNA of the CDR3: TGTGCCAGCAGTCCCGGGGTGGGCGGTGAGCAGTTCTTC. Its translation: CASSPGVGGEQFF.

V is TRBV28 and J is TRBJ1-1, with unresolved D. Germline CDR1 MDHEN, CDR2 SYDVKM. The V gene lost 6 bases and the J gene lost 2 bases, with 10 bases spanning the gap. The CDR3 runs to 13 residues. The chain's CDR3 is CASRSWANTEAFF. The CDR3 region has the DNA TGTGCCAGCAGATCCTGGGCCAACACTGAAGCTTTCTTT.

The chain combines TRBV14 with TRBJ1-6; TRBD1 agrees at 8 bases. Germline V gives CDR1 SGHDN, CDR2 FVKESK. CDR3 size: 18 residues. The V gene end was trimmed by 1 base and the J gene end by 7 bases; junction bases not matched to a gene: 12. CDR3 sequence: CASSQAKQGVLRNSPLHF. Written as DNA, the CDR3 is TGTGCCAGCAGCCAAGCTAAACAGGGGGTACTGAGAAATTCACCCCTCCACTTT. Variable domain in full (rest from reference TRBV14 and TRBJ1-6): EAGVTQFPSHSVIEKGQTVTLRCDPISGHDNLYWYRRVMGKEIKFLLHFVKESKQDESGMPNNRFLAERTGGTYSTLKVQPAELEDSGVYFCASSQAKQGVLRNSPLHFGNGTRLTVT.

This clone has a single count. This chain uses TRBV19 with TRBJ2-2; TRBD2 aligns across 8 bases. This CDR3 contains 14 residues. The germline gives CDR1 LNHDA, CDR2 SQIVND (reference sequence). V lost 10 bases and J lost 0; bases outside the gene matches: 4. DNA of the CDR3: TGTGCCACCAGCGGGAGCTCGAACACCGGGGAGCTGTTTTTT. Residues: CATSGSSNTGELFF. Using reference TRBV19 and TRBJ2-2 for the parts outside the CDR3, the full variable domain is DGGITQSPKYLFRKEGQNVTLSCEQNLNHDAMYWYRQDPGQGLRLIYYSQIVNDFQKGDIAEGYSVSREKKESFPLTVTSAQKNPTAFYLCATSGSSNTGELFFGEGSRLTVL.

CDR3 in DNA: TGTGCCAGTAGTATCGGGGGGAGTAGGGGCTACACCTTC. This gives the protein CASSIGGSRGYTF. The gene calls are TRBV19 and TRBJ1-2; D may be TRBD1 (5 bases). CDR3 length: 13 residues. The V end lost 3 bases, the J end lost 8 bases, and 13 bases lay between the germline ends. CDR1 and CDR2 from the germline V gene are LNHDA and SQIVND (reference sequence). The full variable domain, rest sourced from reference TRBV19 and TRBJ1-2, is DGGITQSPKYLFRKEGQNVTLSCEQNLNHDAMYWYRQDPGQGLRLIYYSQIVNDFQKGDIAEGYSVSREKKESFPLTVTSAQKNPTAFYLCASSIGGSRGYTFGSGTRLTVV.

The table lists this clone with a few counts. J is TRBJ2-1 and V is TRBV12-5; TRBD1 aligns across 12 bases. Trimming removed 5 bases from V and 6 bases from J; junction bases left unmatched: 17. The CDR3 loop spans 19 amino acids. CDR1 is LGHNT and CDR2 is FRNRAP in the germline V gene. The CDR3 loop reads CASGTRDRGHRGTGNEQFF. CDR3 nucleotides: TGTGCTAGTGGTACCCGGGACAGGGGGCATAGGGGTACGGGCAATGAGCAGTTCTTC.

The rearrangement joins TRBV5-1 to TRBJ2-7; 8 bases align to TRBD1. The CDR3 runs to 14 residues. V lost 4 bases, J lost 2 bases, and 5 bases stayed unmatched. Germline assignment: CDR1 SGHRS and CDR2 YFSETQ. Here the CDR3 DNA reads TGCGCCAGCAGCCCCGGACAGGGCCCCTACGAGCAGTACTTC. Its protein product is CASSPGQGPYEQYF. Using reference TRBV5-1 and TRBJ2-7 for the parts outside the CDR3, the full variable domain is KAGVTQTPRYLIKTRGQQVTLSCSPISGHRSVSWYQQTPGQGLQFLFEYFSETQRNKGNFPGRFSGRQFSNSRSEMNVSTLELGDSALYLCASSPGQGPYEQYFGPGTRLTVT.

A note on this clone: One end of the junction fails to match germline, which may point to a read error. V usage is TRBV28 and J usage is TRBJ1-1, with D perhaps matching TRBD1 (5 bases). Germline loops: CDR1 MDHEN, CDR2 SYDVKM. The CDR3 totals 11 residues. As DNA, the CDR3 is TGTGCCAGCAGTTTCGAAGGGGTGGGGCTCTTT. This sequence encodes CASSFEGVGLF.

V gene TRBV19 combines with J gene TRBJ2-1; 9 bases agree with TRBD2. Germline CDR1 LNHDA, CDR2 SQIVND (reference sequence). V lost 3 bases and J lost 4; bases outside the gene matches: 4. CDR3 length: 15 amino acids. Here the CDR3 reads CASSISGGRYNEQFF. In DNA form, the CDR3 reads TGTGCCAGTAGTATCAGCGGGGGGCGGTACAATGAGCAGTTCTTC.

V usage is TRBV4-1 and J usage is TRBJ1-2, with D tentatively TRBD1 (5 bases). The CDR3 extends over 19 amino acids. From germline, CDR1 is MGHRA and CDR2 YSYEKL. Trimming cost V 0 bases and J 0 bases, with 20 bases left between them. The DNA for the CDR3 is TGCGCCAGCAGCCAAGATTTCGGACAAAGAACGGGGGCTAACTATGGCTACACCTTC. Translated, it gives CASSQDFGQRTGANYGYTF.

This clone was counted many times. The chain employs TRBV5-4 and TRBJ1-1; weak D call: TRBD1 (5 bases). The CDR3 totals 15 residues. CDR1 SGHNT and CDR2 YYREEE come from the germline V gene (reference sequence). Trimming took 4 bases from V and 4 from J, leaving 17 bases between them. The CDR3 protein is CASSIAWRGGTEAFF. CDR3 DNA sequence: TGTGCCAGCAGCATTGCGTGGAGGGGCGGCACTGAAGCTTTCTTT.

This chain links TRBV11-2 with TRBJ1-1, with D maybe TRBD1 (5 bases). Germline assignment: CDR1 SGHAT and CDR2 FQNNGV. The length of the CDR3 is 14 residues. The V gene lost 1 base and the J gene lost 1 base, with 7 bases spanning the gap. This CDR3 reads CASSLGGRNTEAFF. The CDR3 DNA is TGTGCCAGCAGCTTAGGGGGCAGGAACACTGAAGCTTTCTTT.

The chain combines TRBV3-1 (or the pseudogene TRBV3-2) with TRBJ1-3, with a tentative D call TRBD1 (5 bases). The CDR3 covers 14 residues. The germline gives CDR1 LGHDT, CDR2 YNNKEL (reference sequence). Trimming cost V 0 bases and J 8 bases, with 11 bases left between them. The CDR3 loop is CASSQESGLHTIYF. DNA of the CDR3: TGTGCCAGCAGCCAAGAGTCAGGGCTACACACCATATATTTT.

V gene TRBV19 combines with J gene TRBJ2-7, with D possibly being TRBD2 (5 bases). Trimming took 3 bases from V and 4 from J, leaving 13 bases between them. CDR3 size: 14 residues. The germline V gene has CDR1 LNHDA and CDR2 SQIVND (reference sequence). CDR3 loop: CASSIRDNRYEQYF. CDR3 DNA sequence: TGTGCCAGTAGTATCCGGGATAATAGGTACGAGCAGTACTTC.

This rearrangement joins TRBV7-6 to TRBJ1-1; 7 nucleotides agree with TRBD1. Trimming took 3 bases from V and 1 from J; bases not matched to a gene: 2. This CDR3 contains 14 residues. The germline gives CDR1 SGHVS, CDR2 FNYEAQ. CDR3 amino acids: CASSLGTANTEAFF. The CDR3 DNA reads TGTGCCAGCAGCTTGGGGACAGCGAACACTGAAGCTTTCTTT. Supplemented by reference TRBV7-6 and TRBJ1-1, the full variable domain reads GAGVSQSPRYKVTKRGQDVALRCDPISGHVSLYWYRQALGQGPEFLTYFNYEAQQDKSGLPNDRFSAERPEGSISTLTIQRTEQRDSAMYRCASSLGTANTEAFFGQGTRLTVV.

The chain couples TRBV11-3 to TRBJ1-2, with 8 bases matching TRBD1. CDR1 is SGHNT and CDR2 is YENEEA in the germline V gene. The junction had 3 bases not matched to a gene; V was cut back by 5 bases and J by 4 bases. This CDR3 is 13 amino acids long. CDR3 bases: TGTGCCAGCAGCCAAGGGACAGGCTATGGCTACACCTTC. Its protein is CASSQGTGYGYTF. Full variable domain (outside the CDR3, taken from reference TRBV11-3 and TRBJ1-2): EAGVVQSPRYKIIEKKQPVAFWCNPISGHNTLYWYLQNLGQGPELLIRYENEEAVDDSQLPKDRFSAERLKGVDSTLKIQPAELGDSAVYLCASSQGTGYGYTFGSGTRLTVV.

The chain links TRBV27 to TRBJ1-4, with D tentatively TRBD1 (6 bases). The length of the CDR3 is 14 residues. Trimming left V 3 bases short and J 5 bases short, with 10 bases between. In germline, CDR1 is MNHEY, CDR2 SMNVEV (reference sequence). DNA of the CDR3: TGTGCCAGCAGTTTCGCAGGGGAAAATGAAAAACTGTTTTTT. This codes for CASSFAGENEKLFF. The full variable domain, with the rest looked up from reference TRBV27 and TRBJ1-4, is EAQVTQNPRYLITVTGKKLTVTCSQNMNHEYMSWYRQDPGLGLRQIYYSMNVEVTDKGDVPEGYKVSRKEKRNFPLILESPSPNQTSLYFCASSFAGENEKLFFGSGTQLSVL.

The rearrangement uses TRBV18 and TRBJ2-2, with 8 positions matching TRBD1. CDR1 is KGHSH and CDR2 is LQKENI in the germline V gene. The CDR3 is 17 residues long. The V gene end was trimmed by 0 bases and the J gene end by 6 bases; junction bases not matched to a gene: 9. For the CDR3, the DNA is TGTGCCAGCTCACCACCGAAAGGACAGGGTGCGTCCGGGGAGCTGTTTTTT. It codes for CASSPPKGQGASGELFF.

The sample holds one count of this clone. The J gene is TRBJ2-2, the V gene TRBV30; D perhaps matches TRBD2 (5 bases). The CDR3 loop spans 16 amino acids. V was trimmed by 0 bases and J by 4 bases, leaving 15 bases between them. Germline V CDR1 and CDR2: GTSNPN, SVGIG (reference sequence). The CDR3 nucleotides are TGTGCCTGGAGTGTACTCGGGGTATTAGGCACCGGGGAGCTGTTTTTT. Translating it yields CAWSVLGVLGTGELFF.

The chain joins TRBV19 to TRBJ1-1, with TRBD1 matching over 9 bases. The CDR3 is 13 amino acids. CDR1 is LNHDA and CDR2 is SQIVND in the germline V gene (reference sequence). The ends lost 5 bases at V and 6 bases at J; junction bases unmatched: 4. CDR3 bases: TGTGCCAGTAGTGTGGACAGGGGCTCTGAAGCTTTCTTT. As protein: CASSVDRGSEAFF.